The 24 T cell receptor beta chains below come from one sample, sequenced in a study of blood T cell repertoires in COVID-19. TCRdb's copy holds only in-frame clones and misses some; the assay was immunoSEQ multiplex PCR. In the table there are roughly 41,000 clones, 70% to 90% of which are singletons. Sequencing used peripheral blood. All receptors derive from a human donor in a cohort sampled during active COVID-19. The donor label of this sample is uncertain.

CDR3 DNA: TGTGCCAGCAGCCTGAGGGTTAACTATGGCTACACCTTC. This sequence encodes CASSLRVNYGYTF. This chain joins TRBV5-8 and TRBJ1-2, with D uncertain. The ends were cut back, 4 bases at V and 1 base at J, with 8 bases in the middle. Germline V CDR1 and CDR2: SGHTS, YDEGEE. The CDR3 sequence is 13 residues long.

DNA for the CDR3: TGTGCCAGCAGCCGACGCCGGGACACCGCCTACGAGCAGTACTTC. Its protein is CASSRRRDTAYEQYF. The J gene is TRBJ2-7, the V gene TRBV27; D possibly corresponds to TRBD1 (6 bases). The CDR3 totals 15 residues. Between the trimmed V and J ends, which lost 6 bases and 2 bases, there was a span of 17 bases. Germline V gene data show CDR1 as MNHEY and CDR2 as SMNVEV (reference sequence).

This chain connects TRBV7-9 to TRBJ1-1; a weak D match, TRBD1 (5 bases). This CDR3 contains 15 residues. Trimming cost V 6 bases and J 1 base, with 15 bases left between them. Germline CDR1 reads SEHNR; CDR2 reads FQNEAQ (reference sequence). In DNA, the CDR3 is TGTGCCAGCAGTGAACAGGAGGGGTGGAACACTGAAGCTTTCTTT. Protein sequence: CASSEQEGWNTEAFF.

This clone was seen only a few times. This chain joins TRBV6-5 and TRBJ2-7; TRBD2 matches 7 bases. Germline assignment: CDR1 MNHEY and CDR2 SVGAGI. V lost 6 bases and J lost 6; bases outside the gene matches: 8. This CDR3 contains 13 residues. CDR3 protein: CASSHFSGSEQYF. CDR3 DNA: TGTGCCAGCAGCCACTTTAGCGGGTCCGAGCAGTACTTC.

The gene calls are TRBV3-1 (or the pseudogene TRBV3-2) and TRBJ2-3; tentatively, D is TRBD1 (6 bases). CDR3 length equals 12 residues. Germline V gene sequence: CDR1 LGHDT, CDR2 YNNKEL (reference sequence). Trimming took 1 base from V and 11 from J, leaving 10 bases between them. The CDR3 region is CASSQGKGGQYF. The DNA for the CDR3 is TGTGCCAGCAGCCAAGGAAAAGGGGGGCAGTATTTT.

V is TRBV19 and J is TRBJ2-3; possibly TRBD1 for D (5 bases). The CDR3 contains 15 residues. Trimming left V 3 bases short and J 2 bases short, with 12 bases between. Germline V gene data show CDR1 as LNHDA and CDR2 as SQIVND (reference sequence). CDR3 protein: CASSMQGVDTDTQYF. The CDR3 coding sequence is TGTGCCAGTAGTATGCAAGGGGTCGACACAGATACGCAGTATTTT.

The gene calls are TRBV7-6 and TRBJ2-7; 12 nucleotides line up with TRBD1. The V segment lost 5 bases and the J segment 5 bases; nucleotides outside the gene matches: 10. Germline CDR1 is SGHVS and CDR2 is FNYEAQ. This CDR3 is built from 16 residues. In DNA, the CDR3 is TGTGCCAGCAGCCCTTCCGGGACAGGGGGCGTCGACGAGCAGTACTTC. This translates into CASSPSGTGGVDEQYF. Full variable domain (outside the CDR3, taken from reference TRBV7-6 and TRBJ2-7): GAGVSQSPRYKVTKRGQDVALRCDPISGHVSLYWYRQALGQGPEFLTYFNYEAQQDKSGLPNDRFSAERPEGSISTLTIQRTEQRDSAMYRCASSPSGTGGVDEQYFGPGTRLTVT.

This chain joins TRBV7-2 and TRBJ2-5, with 8 bases that match TRBD2. Trimming cost V 5 bases and J 0 bases; bases outside gene matches: 5. CDR3 length equals 15 residues. CDR1 is SGHTA, CDR2 FQGNSA, per germline. Here the CDR3 DNA reads TGTGCCAGCAGCAGGACTAGCCGCTACCAAGAGACCCAGTACTTC. Protein sequence: CASSRTSRYQETQYF. Supplemented by reference TRBV7-2 and TRBJ2-5, the full variable domain reads GAGVSQSPSNKVTEKGKDVELRCDPISGHTALYWYRQSLGQGLEFLIYFQGNSAPDKSGLPSDRFSAERTGGSVSTLTIQRTQQEDSAVYLCASSRTSRYQETQYFGPGTRLLVL.

The rearrangement links TRBV11-2 to TRBJ1-1; D might be TRBD1 (5 bases). With 5 bases removed from V and 1 base from J, the gap between germline ends came to 14 bases. The germline CDR1 and CDR2 sequences are SGHAT and FQNNGV. The CDR3 length is 15 residues. This chain's CDR3 is CASSVGEGKNTEAFF. In DNA form, the CDR3 reads TGTGCCAGCAGCGTGGGGGAGGGAAAGAACACTGAAGCTTTCTTT. Full variable domain (rest looked up from reference TRBV11-2 and TRBJ1-1): EAGVAQSPRYKIIEKRQSVAFWCNPISGHATLYWYQQILGQGPKLLIQFQNNGVVDDSQLPKDRFSAERLKGVDSTLKIQPAKLEDSAVYLCASSVGEGKNTEAFFGQGTRLTVV.

The chain joins TRBV19 to TRBJ1-6; 7 bases are a match to TRBD1. From germline, CDR1 is LNHDA and CDR2 SQIVND (reference sequence). The CDR3 is made up of 13 amino acids. The junction had 12 bases not matched to a gene; V was cut back by 5 bases and J by 17 bases. The CDR3 bases are TGTGCCAGTAGTCCCGAGACAGGGCGGTTTTTCCACTTT. This codes for CASSPETGRFFHF.

The chain uses TRBV5-1 and TRBJ1-6; D is possibly TRBD1 (5 bases). The germline gives CDR1 SGHRS, CDR2 YFSETQ. Trimming cost V 3 bases and J 1 base, with 11 bases left between them. The CDR3 covers 16 residues. The CDR3 bases are TGCGCCAGCAGCTGGGTCGGGGGGTCCTATAATTCACCCCTCCACTTT. Protein product: CASSWVGGSYNSPLHF.

The chain links TRBV4-1 to TRBJ2-1; possible D gene TRBD1, 6 bases. Trimming took off 0 bases at V and 2 bases at J, with 11 bases between the two ends. CDR1 and CDR2 (germline): MGHRA, YSYEKL. The CDR3 covers 16 residues. This CDR3 is CASSQDRQGPYNEQFF. DNA for the CDR3: TGCGCCAGCAGCCAAGATCGTCAGGGGCCCTACAATGAGCAGTTCTTC.

The genes are TRBV7-2 and TRBJ1-4; TRBD1 might be the D (6 bases). The CDR3 is 15 amino acids. The V and J ends lost 0 bases and 3 bases respectively, with 8 bases between them. The germline V gene has CDR1 SGHTA and CDR2 FQGNSA. Here the CDR3 DNA reads TGTGCCAGCAGCTTAGCGCAGGGGTCTAATGAAAAACTGTTTTTT. Its protein product is CASSLAQGSNEKLFF.

The chain has TRBV6-4 and TRBJ2-2, with D perhaps matching TRBD2 (6 bases). V lost 8 bases to trimming and J lost 3 bases, with 22 bases between them. CDR3 size: 17 residues. Germline lookup yields CDR1 MRHNA and CDR2 SNTAGT. This CDR3 reads CASRGLPKSGYTGELFF. CDR3 in DNA: TGTGCCAGCCGAGGACTTCCCAAAAGCGGGTACACCGGGGAGCTGTTTTTT.

This sequence joins TRBV7-9 and TRBJ2-7, with 9 bases identical to TRBD1. This CDR3 is 18 amino acids long. Losses at the gene ends were 4 bases for V and 4 bases for J; bases not matched to a gene: 17. Germline V CDR1 and CDR2: SEHNR, FQNEAQ (reference sequence). CDR3: CASSSPSRQGETQYEQYF. CDR3 DNA sequence: TGTGCCAGCAGCTCGCCTTCGAGACAGGGGGAAACCCAATACGAGCAGTACTTC.

The gene calls are TRBV12-3 or TRBV12-4 and TRBJ1-2; maybe TRBD1 (5 bases). Trimming took 8 bases from V and 8 from J, leaving 15 bases between them. This CDR3 contains 12 residues. CDR3 DNA sequence: TGTGCCAGCTCTGTAGGGGTAGGGGGCTACACCTTC. It translates to CASSVGVGGYTF.

The chain has TRBV5-6 and TRBJ2-2; 8 bases map to TRBD1. There are 15 residues in the CDR3. The germline V gene has CDR1 SGHDT and CDR2 YYEEEE. V was pared by 4 bases and J by 9 bases, with 11 bases of the junction left unmatched. For the CDR3, the DNA is TGTGCCAGCAGCCCAGGACAGGGACAAAACCGGGAGCTGTTTTTT. This encodes CASSPGQGQNRELFF.

The V gene is TRBV4-1, the J gene TRBJ1-2; D not resolved. V lost 5 bases to trimming and J lost 1 base, with 17 bases between them. The germline CDR1 and CDR2 sequences are MGHRA and YSYEKL. The CDR3 totals 16 residues. CDR3 in DNA: TGCGCCAGCAGCTCAAGCGGGTACGGAAATAACTATGGCTACACCTTC. Amino acid sequence: CASSSSGYGNNYGYTF.

J is TRBJ1-5 and V is TRBV3-1 (or the pseudogene TRBV3-2); weak D call: TRBD1 (6 bases). In germline, CDR1 is LGHDT, CDR2 YNNKEL (reference sequence). The CDR3 contains 14 residues. The V end lost 0 bases, the J end lost 9 bases, and 12 bases lay between the germline ends. The CDR3 here is CASSQDTGLAPQHF. Here the CDR3 DNA reads TGTGCCAGCAGCCAAGATACAGGGTTAGCGCCCCAGCATTTT.

This sequence joins TRBV2 and TRBJ2-2, with TRBD2 identical over 16 bases. The V gene's germline CDR1 is SNHLY and CDR2 FYNNEI. The CDR3 length is 18 residues. J was trimmed by 3 bases and V by 6 bases; bases with no gene match: 7. DNA for the CDR3: TGTGCCAGCAGACCGGGACTAGCGGGGGGGAGTTACACCGGGGAGCTGTTTTTT. Translation gives CASRPGLAGGSYTGELFF.

This chain uses TRBV9 with TRBJ2-1; 11 nucleotides line up with TRBD2. With V trimmed by 4 bases and J by 4 bases, 4 bases remained unmatched. This CDR3 contains 15 residues. Germline values: CDR1 SGDLS, CDR2 YYNGEE. This chain's CDR3 is CASSPGTSGYNEQFF. CDR3 sequence (DNA): TGTGCCAGCAGCCCCGGGACTAGCGGTTACAATGAGCAGTTCTTC.

This clone was seen just once. The chain employs TRBV19 and TRBJ2-2, with 9 bases matching TRBD1. This CDR3 has 14 amino acids. J was trimmed by 7 bases and V by 7 bases; bases with no gene match: 7. Germline V CDR1 and CDR2: LNHDA, SQIVND (reference sequence). CDR3 protein: CASTRTGVIGELFF. The CDR3 DNA reads TGTGCCAGTACTCGGACAGGGGTAATCGGGGAGCTGTTTTTT.

The chain has TRBV19 and TRBJ1-5; the match to TRBD1 covers 9 bases. The CDR3 spans 14 residues. The germline V gene has CDR1 LNHDA and CDR2 SQIVND (reference sequence). V was pared by 9 bases and J by 2 bases, with 5 bases of the junction left unmatched. CDR3 in amino acids: CASRDRDGNQPQHF. As DNA, the CDR3 is TGTGCCAGCCGGGACAGGGATGGCAATCAGCCCCAGCATTTT.

The sample holds a few counts of this clone. The V gene is TRBV6-5, the J gene TRBJ1-2, with 8 bases lining up with TRBD1. V gave up 4 bases and J gave up 6 bases; unmatched junction bases: 10. In germline, CDR1 is MNHEY, CDR2 SVGAGI. The CDR3 loop spans 15 amino acids. CDR3 loop: CASSSRTGSINGYTF. In nucleotides, the CDR3 is TGTGCCAGCAGTTCCCGGACAGGGTCGATCAATGGCTACACCTTC.